The entry below describes one TCR beta chain. As yet, its antigen is unknown. The data derive from a study of shared clonotypes between healthy human individuals. The study, taken as a whole, reports: A reduction in generation probabilities was seen for non-shared clonotypes relative to those shared by all four donors.

Clones were sequenced by immunoSEQ multiplex PCR, and TCRdb holds only the in-frame ones, with some missing. The profile covers roughly 2.4 million clones, with 90% to 96% appearing a single time and around 0.13% taken by the ten largest. The sequenced sample consisted of naive CD4+ T cells sorted from blood. Subset defined: CD45RA+ positively selected. The receptor's source is a man aged 18 to 29 in good health.

CDR3 amino acids: CATKVAGEITGELFF. DNA for the CDR3: TGCGCCACCAAAGTAGCGGGGGAAATCACCGGGGAGCTGTTTTTT. The V and J genes are TRBV5-1 and TRBJ2-2; 9 bases are shared with TRBD2. The germline V gene encodes CDR1 SGHRS and CDR2 YFSETQ. The trim removed 9 bases at V and 4 bases at J, leaving 10 bases unmatched. The CDR3 spans 15 residues.